Listed below are T cell receptor beta chains from one sample, sequenced in a study of CD8+CD57+ T cells in acquired aplastic anemia. TCRdb re-called the reads through MiXCR, storing one row per CDR3 protein. Among roughly 63,000 distinct CDR3 sequences listed, approximately 50% were seen once. The sequenced sample consisted of sorted CD4+, CD8+, or CD8+CD57+ T cells (not recorded which) from PBMCs. Receptors were obtained from a human donor in good health, serving as a control. Both conserved end residues are part of each CDR3. A D gene is named only where the DNA matches it firmly. Some rows mark clone size as missing; the rest say once, few, many or name a class of expanded clone.

clone size: .; CDR3 length: 15; V gene: TRBV6-4; J gene: TRBJ2-3; D gene: TRBD2; CDR3 protein: CASAQSGGSTDTQYF; CDR3 DNA: TGTGCCAGCGCCCAGAGCGGGGGTAGCACAGATACGCAGTATTTT
clone size: .; CDR3 length: 13; V gene: TRBV19; J gene: TRBJ2-1; D gene: TRBD2; CDR3 protein: CASSPSGSPEQFF; CDR3 DNA: TGTGCCAGTAGCCCCAGCGGGAGCCCTGAGCAGTTCTTC
clone size: .; CDR3 length: 16; V gene: TRBV7-7; J gene: TRBJ2-1; D gene: .; CDR3 protein: CASSLRPSDLYNEQFF; CDR3 DNA: TGTGCCAGCAGCTTAAGGCCATCCGACCTATACAATGAGCAGTTCTTC
clone size: many; CDR3 length: 14; V gene: TRBV7-9; J gene: TRBJ1-1; D gene: .; CDR3 protein: CASSLRGGDTEAFF; CDR3 DNA: TGTGCCAGCAGCTTACGAGGGGGTGACACTGAAGCTTTCTTT
clone size: many; CDR3 length: 13; V gene: TRBV5-6; J gene: TRBJ1-2; D gene: .; CDR3 protein: CASSQGLTYGYTF; CDR3 DNA: TGTGCCAGCAGCCAAGGACTGACCTATGGCTACACCTTC
clone size: .; CDR3 length: 15; V gene: TRBV7-9; J gene: TRBJ1-1; D gene: TRBD1; CDR3 protein: CASSRRRTGETEAFF; CDR3 DNA: TGTGCCAGCAGCCGTCGCCGGACAGGGGAAACTGAAGCTTTCTTT
clone size: .; CDR3 length: 15; V gene: TRBV24-1; J gene: TRBJ2-7; D gene: TRBD2; CDR3 protein: CATSPGVAGTYEQYF; CDR3 DNA: TGTGCCACCAGCCCGGGGGTAGCGGGGACCTACGAGCAGTACTTC
clone size: many; CDR3 length: 13; V gene: TRBV12-3/TRBV12-4; J gene: TRBJ1-2; D gene: .; CDR3 protein: CASSSDVYYGYTF; CDR3 DNA: TGTGCCAGCAGTTCCGACGTATACTATGGCTACACCTTC
clone size: .; CDR3 length: 12; V gene: TRBV10-1; J gene: TRBJ2-7; D gene: .; CDR3 protein: CASGRDTGEQYF; CDR3 DNA: TGCGCCAGCGGCCGGGACACGGGAGAGCAGTACTTC
clone size: .; CDR3 length: 14; V gene: TRBV10-3; J gene: TRBJ2-1; D gene: .; CDR3 protein: CAIGSGTTHNEQFF; CDR3 DNA: TGTGCCATAGGATCCGGGACCACCCACAATGAGCAGTTCTTC
clone size: once; CDR3 length: 11; V gene: TRBV5-6; J gene: TRBJ1-4; D gene: .; CDR3 protein: CASSQGQKLFF; CDR3 DNA: TGTGCCAGCAGCCAGGGACAAAAACTGTTTTTT
clone size: many; CDR3 length: 12; V gene: TRBV4-1; J gene: TRBJ2-5; D gene: .; CDR3 protein: CASSQGQGTQYF; CDR3 DNA: TGCGCCAGCAGCCAAGGCCAGGGGACCCAGTACTTC
clone size: many; CDR3 length: 12; V gene: TRBV11-3; J gene: TRBJ2-3; D gene: TRBD2; CDR3 protein: CASSMRGNTQYF; CDR3 DNA: TGTGCCAGCAGCATGCGGGGGAATACGCAGTATTTT
clone size: .; CDR3 length: 17; V gene: TRBV15; J gene: TRBJ1-6; D gene: TRBD1; CDR3 protein: CATSTNCGTGGGSPLHF; CDR3 DNA: TGTGCCACCAGCACGAACTGCGGGACAGGGGGAGGGTCACCCCTCCACTTT
clone size: .; CDR3 length: 12; V gene: TRBV19; J gene: TRBJ1-6; D gene: .; CDR3 protein: CASSDRNSPLHF; CDR3 DNA: TGTGCCAGTAGCGACAGAAATTCACCCCTCCACTTT
clone size: many; CDR3 length: 15; V gene: TRBV7-2; J gene: TRBJ1-6; D gene: TRBD1; CDR3 protein: CASSLVQGIRSPLHF; CDR3 DNA: TGTGCCAGCAGCTTAGTACAGGGGATACGATCACCCCTCCACTTT
clone size: .; CDR3 length: 18; V gene: TRBV10-3; J gene: TRBJ2-6; D gene: TRBD2; CDR3 protein: CAISDYGGGVSGANVLTF; CDR3 DNA: TGTGCCATCAGTGATTATGGGGGGGGAGTCTCTGGGGCCAACGTCCTGACTTTC